This is a list of T cell receptor beta chains from one sample in a study of blood T cell repertoires in COVID-19. This table comes from immunoSEQ multiplex PCR, and its TCRdb copy is limited to in-frame clones, with some not included. The repertoire holds 45,000 to 60,000 clones, with roughly nine tenths as singletons. Material: peripheral blood. Every receptor here comes from a human donor in a cohort sampled during active COVID-19. Both conserved end residues are part of each CDR3. The order of the fields is CDR3 protein, CDR3 DNA, V gene, clone size, J gene, D gene. The D gene is left open where the match is weak. Some rows have no size entry. The others give once, few or many, or a class for an expanded clone.

cdr3_aa: CASSFAGTDEAFF
cdr3_nt: TGTGCCAGCAGTTTCGCCGGGACAGATGAAGCTTTCTTT
v_call: TRBV7-9
clone_size: NA
j_call: TRBJ1-1
d_call: TRBD1

cdr3_aa: CASSSGVQGDQPQHF
cdr3_nt: TGTGCCAGCAGCTCTGGTGTCCAGGGGGATCAGCCCCAGCATTTT
v_call: TRBV5-6
clone_size: NA
j_call: TRBJ1-5
d_call: TRBD1

cdr3_aa: CASSSPTGRLYNEQFF
cdr3_nt: TGTGCCAGCAGTTCCCCTACCGGGAGACTCTACAATGAGCAGTTCTTC
v_call: TRBV6-2/TRBV6-3
clone_size: NA
j_call: TRBJ2-1
d_call: NA

cdr3_aa: CASSTQGSDTQYF
cdr3_nt: TGTGCCAGCAGTACTCAGGGGTCAGATACGCAGTATTTT
v_call: TRBV6-2/TRBV6-3
clone_size: NA
j_call: TRBJ2-3
d_call: NA

cdr3_aa: CAWRTVPNTEAFF
cdr3_nt: TGTGCCTGGAGAACTGTACCGAACACTGAAGCTTTCTTT
v_call: TRBV30
clone_size: NA
j_call: TRBJ1-1
d_call: NA

cdr3_aa: CASSTPGNTEAFF
cdr3_nt: TGTGCCAGCAGTACTCCAGGGAACACTGAAGCTTTCTTT
v_call: TRBV28
clone_size: once
j_call: TRBJ1-1
d_call: NA

cdr3_aa: CASSLLPSGKPINSPLHF
cdr3_nt: TGTGCCAGCAGCTTACTTCCTTCGGGGAAACCGATTAATTCACCCCTCCACTTT
v_call: TRBV7-2
clone_size: NA
j_call: TRBJ1-6
d_call: NA

cdr3_aa: CASSLSRGVTGELFF
cdr3_nt: TGTGCCAGCAGCTTATCGCGGGGGGTCACCGGGGAGCTGTTTTTT
v_call: TRBV7-2
clone_size: once
j_call: TRBJ2-2
d_call: TRBD2

cdr3_aa: CASSRYDRGATNEKLFF
cdr3_nt: TGTGCCAGCAGCCGCTACGACAGGGGGGCAACTAATGAAAAACTGTTTTTT
v_call: TRBV3-1/TRBV3-2
clone_size: NA
j_call: TRBJ1-4
d_call: TRBD1

cdr3_aa: CASSLQAPYEQYF
cdr3_nt: TGTGCCAGCAGCTTGCAGGCGCCCTACGAGCAGTACTTC
v_call: TRBV7-2
clone_size: NA
j_call: TRBJ2-7
d_call: NA

cdr3_aa: CASTRTGGSTEAFF
cdr3_nt: TGTGCCAGCACCAGAACGGGGGGCAGCACTGAAGCTTTCTTT
v_call: TRBV5-6
clone_size: NA
j_call: TRBJ1-1
d_call: NA

cdr3_aa: CASSGGQGRTGELFF
cdr3_nt: TGTGCCAGCAGCGGCGGACAGGGACGGACCGGGGAGCTGTTTTTT
v_call: TRBV6-6
clone_size: NA
j_call: TRBJ2-2
d_call: TRBD1

cdr3_aa: CASSESISNQPQHF
cdr3_nt: TGTGCCAGCAGTGAGTCTATCAGCAATCAGCCCCAGCATTTT
v_call: TRBV25-1
clone_size: NA
j_call: TRBJ1-5
d_call: NA

cdr3_aa: CASRPLGGDQPQHF
cdr3_nt: TGTGCCAGCAGACCCTTGGGAGGGGATCAGCCCCAGCATTTT
v_call: TRBV2
clone_size: NA
j_call: TRBJ1-5
d_call: NA

cdr3_aa: CASSPGTGELFF
cdr3_nt: TGTGCCTCAAGTCCGGGCACCGGGGAGCTGTTTTTT
v_call: TRBV7-2
clone_size: NA
j_call: TRBJ2-2
d_call: NA

cdr3_aa: CASSVEAGGDTQYF
cdr3_nt: TGTGCCAGCAGCGTAGAGGCAGGGGGAGATACGCAGTATTTT
v_call: TRBV9
clone_size: NA
j_call: TRBJ2-3
d_call: TRBD1

cdr3_aa: CARTSPIVAKNIQYF
cdr3_nt: TGCGCCAGGACTAGCCCTATTGTAGCCAAAAACATTCAGTACTTC
v_call: TRBV5-1
clone_size: NA
j_call: TRBJ2-4
d_call: TRBD2

cdr3_aa: CASSLVSEQFF
cdr3_nt: TGTGCCAGCAGCTTAGTCTCTGAGCAGTTCTTC
v_call: TRBV7-2
clone_size: once
j_call: TRBJ2-1
d_call: NA

cdr3_aa: CASGEDLNTEAFF
cdr3_nt: TGTGCCAGTGGAGAAGACCTGAACACTGAAGCTTTCTTT
v_call: TRBV19
clone_size: NA
j_call: TRBJ1-1
d_call: NA

cdr3_aa: CASSIRVGQPQHF
cdr3_nt: TGTGCCAGTAGTATAAGAGTCGGTCAGCCCCAGCATTTT
v_call: TRBV19
clone_size: NA
j_call: TRBJ1-5
d_call: NA

cdr3_aa: CASSRRQGGYVDEQYF
cdr3_nt: TGTGCCAGCAGCCGCAGACAGGGGGGATATGTCGACGAGCAGTACTTC
v_call: TRBV7-2
clone_size: NA
j_call: TRBJ2-7
d_call: TRBD1

cdr3_aa: CASSESVRGGQETQYF
cdr3_nt: TGTGCCAGCAGTGAATCGGTGCGGGGGGGCCAAGAGACCCAGTACTTC
v_call: TRBV2
clone_size: NA
j_call: TRBJ2-5
d_call: TRBD2

cdr3_aa: CASSPRLPTGVDGTDTQYF
cdr3_nt: TGTGCCAGCTCACCACGTTTACCCACGGGGGTGGACGGCACAGATACGCAGTATTTT
v_call: TRBV18
clone_size: NA
j_call: TRBJ2-3
d_call: NA

cdr3_aa: CASSLAGQTNVLTF
cdr3_nt: TGTGCCAGCAGCTTAGCCGGACAGACCAACGTCCTGACTTTC
v_call: TRBV11-2
clone_size: NA
j_call: TRBJ2-6
d_call: NA

cdr3_aa: CASSLPGLGTEAFF
cdr3_nt: TGTGCCAGCAGCCTGCCAGGGTTGGGCACTGAAGCTTTCTTT
v_call: TRBV7-2
clone_size: NA
j_call: TRBJ1-1
d_call: NA

cdr3_aa: CASSYRSQETQYF
cdr3_nt: TGTGCCAGCAGTTACAGAAGTCAAGAGACCCAGTACTTC
v_call: TRBV12-3/TRBV12-4
clone_size: NA
j_call: TRBJ2-5
d_call: NA

cdr3_aa: CASSPRGTGRTDTQYF
cdr3_nt: TGTGCCAGCTCACCACGGGGGACAGGCCGCACAGATACGCAGTATTTT
v_call: TRBV18
clone_size: NA
j_call: TRBJ2-3
d_call: TRBD1

cdr3_aa: CASSFQGSYEQYF
cdr3_nt: TGTGCCAGCAGTTTCCAGGGTTCCTACGAGCAGTACTTC
v_call: TRBV28
clone_size: NA
j_call: TRBJ2-7
d_call: NA

cdr3_aa: CASILGTTQGEQYF
cdr3_nt: TGTGCCAGCATACTAGGGACCACCCAGGGGGAGCAGTACTTC
v_call: TRBV6-5
clone_size: NA
j_call: TRBJ2-7
d_call: NA

cdr3_aa: CSASSGRGAETQYF
cdr3_nt: TGCAGTGCTAGTTCAGGCAGGGGGGCAGAGACCCAGTACTTC
v_call: TRBV20-1
clone_size: NA
j_call: TRBJ2-5
d_call: NA

cdr3_aa: CSASSAGGNSPLHF
cdr3_nt: TGCAGTGCTAGTAGTGCGGGCGGTAATTCACCCCTCCACTTT
v_call: TRBV20-1
clone_size: NA
j_call: TRBJ1-6
d_call: NA

cdr3_aa: CASSPAGGGSYEQYF
cdr3_nt: TGTGCCAGCTCACCCGCGGGGGGGGGATCCTACGAGCAGTACTTC
v_call: TRBV18
clone_size: few
j_call: TRBJ2-7
d_call: TRBD2

cdr3_aa: CASGGQGSTGELFF
cdr3_nt: TGTGCCAGCGGAGGACAGGGATCTACCGGGGAGCTGTTTTTT
v_call: TRBV6-5
clone_size: NA
j_call: TRBJ2-2
d_call: TRBD1

cdr3_aa: CASRRVGTGGIFSYNEQFF
cdr3_nt: TGTGCCAGCAGAAGAGTAGGGACAGGGGGAATTTTCTCCTACAATGAGCAGTTCTTC
v_call: TRBV27
clone_size: NA
j_call: TRBJ2-1
d_call: TRBD1

cdr3_aa: CASKKTSGEYEQYF
cdr3_nt: TGTGCCAGCAAAAAGACTAGCGGGGAATACGAGCAGTACTTC
v_call: TRBV6-5
clone_size: NA
j_call: TRBJ2-7
d_call: TRBD2

cdr3_aa: CASSPPSGGNTGELFF
cdr3_nt: TGTGCCAGCAGCCCCCCTAGCGGGGGAAACACCGGGGAGCTGTTTTTT
v_call: TRBV9
clone_size: NA
j_call: TRBJ2-2
d_call: TRBD2

cdr3_aa: CASSLRASNTGELFF
cdr3_nt: TGTGCCAGTAGTTTGAGGGCTTCGAACACCGGGGAGCTGTTTTTT
v_call: TRBV19
clone_size: NA
j_call: TRBJ2-2
d_call: NA

cdr3_aa: CASSPGTSGSNEQFF
cdr3_nt: TGTGCCAGCTCACCGGGAACTAGCGGGAGCAATGAGCAGTTCTTC
v_call: TRBV18
clone_size: once
j_call: TRBJ2-1
d_call: TRBD2